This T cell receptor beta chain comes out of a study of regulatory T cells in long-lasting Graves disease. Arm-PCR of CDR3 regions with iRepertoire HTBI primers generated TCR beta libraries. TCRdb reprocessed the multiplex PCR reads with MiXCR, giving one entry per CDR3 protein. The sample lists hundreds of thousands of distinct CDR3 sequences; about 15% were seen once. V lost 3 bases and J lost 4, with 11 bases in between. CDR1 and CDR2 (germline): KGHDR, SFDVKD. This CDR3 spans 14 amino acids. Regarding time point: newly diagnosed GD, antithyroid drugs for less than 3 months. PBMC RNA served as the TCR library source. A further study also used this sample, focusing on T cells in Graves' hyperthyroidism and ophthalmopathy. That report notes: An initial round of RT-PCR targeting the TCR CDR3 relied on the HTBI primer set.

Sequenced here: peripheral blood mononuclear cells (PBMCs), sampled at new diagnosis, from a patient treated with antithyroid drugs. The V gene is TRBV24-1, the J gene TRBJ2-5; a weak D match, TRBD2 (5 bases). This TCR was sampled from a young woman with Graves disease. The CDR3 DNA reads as TGTGCCACCAGTGATCAGAGGGTGGGAGAGACCCAGTACTTC. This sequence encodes CATSDQRVGETQYF.